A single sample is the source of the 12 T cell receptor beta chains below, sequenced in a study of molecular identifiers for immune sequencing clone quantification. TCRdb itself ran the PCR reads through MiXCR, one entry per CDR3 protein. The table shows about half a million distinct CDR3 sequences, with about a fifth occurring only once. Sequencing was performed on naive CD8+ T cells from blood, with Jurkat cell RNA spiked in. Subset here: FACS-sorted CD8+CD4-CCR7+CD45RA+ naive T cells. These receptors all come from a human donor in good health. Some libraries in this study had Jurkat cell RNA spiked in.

In DNA, the CDR3 is TGTGCCAGCGGTTGGGGGACTAGCGGGAGGTCATACAATGAGCAGTTCTTC. It specifies CASGWGTSGRSYNEQFF. The chain is built from TRBV11-2 and TRBJ2-1; TRBD2 aligns across 15 bases. The V and J ends lost 8 bases and 4 bases, in that order; junction bases with no gene match: 9. CDR3 size: 17 residues. CDR1 and CDR2 from the germline V gene are SGHAT and FQNNGV.

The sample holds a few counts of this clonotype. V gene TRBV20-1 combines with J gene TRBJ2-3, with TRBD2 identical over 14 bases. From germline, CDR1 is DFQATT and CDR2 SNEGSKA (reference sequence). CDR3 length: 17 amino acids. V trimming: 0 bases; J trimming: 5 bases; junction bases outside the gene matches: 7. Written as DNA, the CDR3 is TGCAGTGCTAGAGATCTGGGACTAGCGGGAGAAGGAGATACGCAGTATTTT. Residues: CSARDLGLAGEGDTQYF.

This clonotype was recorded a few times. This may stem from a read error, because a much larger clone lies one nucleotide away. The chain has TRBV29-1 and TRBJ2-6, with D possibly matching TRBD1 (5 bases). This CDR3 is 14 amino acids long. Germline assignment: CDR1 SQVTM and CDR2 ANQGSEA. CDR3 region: CSVLTWEGANVPTF. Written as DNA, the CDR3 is TGCAGCGTTTTAACCTGGGAAGGGGCCAACGTCCCGACTTTC.

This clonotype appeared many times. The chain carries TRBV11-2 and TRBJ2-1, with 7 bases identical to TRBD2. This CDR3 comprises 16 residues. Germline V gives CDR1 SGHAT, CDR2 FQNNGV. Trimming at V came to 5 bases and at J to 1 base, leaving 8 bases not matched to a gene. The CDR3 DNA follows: TGTGCCAGCAGCACCGTTCGGACTAGATCCTACAATGAGCAGTTCTTC. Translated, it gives CASSTVRTRSYNEQFF.

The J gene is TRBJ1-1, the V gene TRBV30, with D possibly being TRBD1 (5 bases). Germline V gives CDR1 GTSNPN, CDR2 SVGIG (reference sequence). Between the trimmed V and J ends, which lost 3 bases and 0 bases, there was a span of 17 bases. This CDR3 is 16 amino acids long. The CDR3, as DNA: TGTGCCTGGAGCCACGACAGTGTTTCAATGAACACTGAAGCTTTCTTT. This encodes CAWSHDSVSMNTEAFF.

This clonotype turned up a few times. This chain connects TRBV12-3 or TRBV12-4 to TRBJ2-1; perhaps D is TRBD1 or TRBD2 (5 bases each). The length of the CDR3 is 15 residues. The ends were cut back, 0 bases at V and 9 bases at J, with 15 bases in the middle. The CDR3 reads CASSLAGPGLSEQFF. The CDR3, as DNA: TGTGCCAGCAGTTTAGCGGGACCTGGTCTAAGTGAGCAGTTCTTC.

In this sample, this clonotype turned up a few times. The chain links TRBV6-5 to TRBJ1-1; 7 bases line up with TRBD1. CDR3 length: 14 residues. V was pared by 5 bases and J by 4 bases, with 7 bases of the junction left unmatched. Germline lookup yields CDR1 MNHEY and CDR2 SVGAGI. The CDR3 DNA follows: TGTGCCAGCAGTCCGAGCAGGGGGTCCACTGAAGCTTTCTTT. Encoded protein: CASSPSRGSTEAFF.

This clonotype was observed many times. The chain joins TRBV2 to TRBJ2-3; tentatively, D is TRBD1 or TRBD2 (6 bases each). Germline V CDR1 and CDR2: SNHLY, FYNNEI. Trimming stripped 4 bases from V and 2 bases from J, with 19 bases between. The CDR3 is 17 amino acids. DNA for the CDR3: TGTGCCAGCAGTGTCTCCGTAGCGGACAGATACACAGATACGCAGTATTTT. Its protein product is CASSVSVADRYTDTQYF.

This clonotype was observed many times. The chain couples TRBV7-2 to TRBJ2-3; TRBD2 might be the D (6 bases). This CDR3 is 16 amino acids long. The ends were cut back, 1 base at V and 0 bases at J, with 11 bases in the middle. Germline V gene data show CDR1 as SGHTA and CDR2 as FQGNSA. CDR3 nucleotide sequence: TGTGCCAGCAGCTTAGGTAGCGGACCTAGCACAGATACGCAGTATTTT. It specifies CASSLGSGPSTDTQYF.

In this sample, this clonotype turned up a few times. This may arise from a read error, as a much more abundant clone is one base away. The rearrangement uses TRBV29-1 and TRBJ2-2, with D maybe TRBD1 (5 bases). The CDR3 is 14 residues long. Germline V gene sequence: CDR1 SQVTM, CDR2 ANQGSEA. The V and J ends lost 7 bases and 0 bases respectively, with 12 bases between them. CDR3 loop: CSAGATSNTGELFF. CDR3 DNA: TGCAGCGCTGGGGCCACCTCGAACACCGGGGAGCTGTTTTTT.

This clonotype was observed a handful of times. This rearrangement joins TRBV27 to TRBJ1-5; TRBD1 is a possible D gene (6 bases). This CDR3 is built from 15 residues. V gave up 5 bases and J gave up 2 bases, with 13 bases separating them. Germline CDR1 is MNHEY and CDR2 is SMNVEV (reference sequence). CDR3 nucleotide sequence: TGTGCCAGCAGTACCACAGGGTATGGCAATCAGCCCCAGCATTTT. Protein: CASSTTGYGNQPQHF.

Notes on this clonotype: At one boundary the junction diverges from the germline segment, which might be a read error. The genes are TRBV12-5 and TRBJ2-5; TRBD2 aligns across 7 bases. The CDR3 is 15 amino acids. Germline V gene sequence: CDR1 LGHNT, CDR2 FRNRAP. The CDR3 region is CAGGLGGEGPETQYF. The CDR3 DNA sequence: TGTGCTGGTGGTTTGGGGGGGGAGGGCCCGGAGACCCAGTACTTC. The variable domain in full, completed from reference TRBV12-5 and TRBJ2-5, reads DARVTQTPRHKVTEMGQEVTMRCQPILGHNTVFWYRQTMMQGLELLAYFRNRAPLDDSGMPKDRFSAEMPDATLATLKIQPSEPRDSAVYFCAGGLGGEGPETQYFGPGTRLLVL.